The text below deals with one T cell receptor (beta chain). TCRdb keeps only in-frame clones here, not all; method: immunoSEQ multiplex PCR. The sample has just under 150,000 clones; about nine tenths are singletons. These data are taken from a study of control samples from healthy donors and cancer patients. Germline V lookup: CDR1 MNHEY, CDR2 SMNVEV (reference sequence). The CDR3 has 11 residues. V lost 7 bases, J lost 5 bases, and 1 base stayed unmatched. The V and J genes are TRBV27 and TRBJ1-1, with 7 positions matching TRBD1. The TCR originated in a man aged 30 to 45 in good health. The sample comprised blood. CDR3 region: CASNRGTEAFF. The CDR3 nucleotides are TGTGCCAGCAACAGGGGAACTGAAGCTTTCTTT.